The sequence of this T cell receptor beta chain was determined in a study of blood T cell repertoires in COVID-19. Looking at the study overall: Both acute and convalescent COVID-19 samples were obtained from the United States, Italy and Spain. The cDNA or gDNA used as material had been derived from T cells, B-cell-depleted T cells, or PBMCs.

The CDR3 loop spans 14 amino acids. CDR1 is KGHDR and CDR2 is SFDVKD in the germline V gene. The ends were cut back, 5 bases at V and 5 bases at J, with 12 bases in the middle. Study processing details: Estimated nucleated cell counts came from reference gene primer amplification. The repertoire was sequenced with immunoSEQ multiplex PCR; TCRdb's copy has only in-frame clones and lacks some. That table gives V, J and clone size, and the DNA gave D and trimming. The table records 140,000 to 150,000 clones, about nine tenths of them present only once. The receptor comes from a human donor in a cohort sampled during active COVID-19. The sample comprised peripheral blood. The chain uses TRBV24-1 and TRBJ2-1; D may be TRBD1 (6 bases). CDR3 protein: CATSGQTGHNEQFF. The DNA for the CDR3 is TGTGCCACCAGTGGCCAGACAGGCCACAATGAGCAGTTCTTC.